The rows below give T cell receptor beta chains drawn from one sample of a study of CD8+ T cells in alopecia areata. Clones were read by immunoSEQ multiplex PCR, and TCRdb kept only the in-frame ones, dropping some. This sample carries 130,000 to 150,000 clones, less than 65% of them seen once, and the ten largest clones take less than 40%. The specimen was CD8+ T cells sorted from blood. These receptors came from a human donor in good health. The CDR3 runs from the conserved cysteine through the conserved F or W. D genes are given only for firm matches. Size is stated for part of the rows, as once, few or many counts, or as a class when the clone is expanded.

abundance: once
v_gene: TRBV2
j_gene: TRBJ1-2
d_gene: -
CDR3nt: TGTGCCAGCAAAAAAGACAGGAACTATGGCTACACCTTC
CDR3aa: CASKKDRNYGYTF

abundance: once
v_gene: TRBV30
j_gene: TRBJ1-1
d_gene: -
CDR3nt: TGTGCCTGGGGGACCCAAGGCACTGAAGCTTTCTTT
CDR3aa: CAWGTQGTEAFF

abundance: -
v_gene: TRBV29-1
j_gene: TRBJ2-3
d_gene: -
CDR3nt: TGCAGCGTTGTTCTGCCAGATACGCAGTATTTT
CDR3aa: CSVVLPDTQYF

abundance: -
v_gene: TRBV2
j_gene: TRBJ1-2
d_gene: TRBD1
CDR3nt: TGTGGCTCGGGACAGGGTGAAGGCGGCTACACCTTC
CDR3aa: CGSGQGEGGYTF

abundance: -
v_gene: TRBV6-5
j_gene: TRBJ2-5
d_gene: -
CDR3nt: TGTGCCAGCAGTTATCGAGCGGGTTGGGGAGAGACCCAGTACTTC
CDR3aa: CASSYRAGWGETQYF

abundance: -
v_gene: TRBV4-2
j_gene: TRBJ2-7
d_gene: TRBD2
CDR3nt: TGTGCCAGCAGCCAAGATCTAGCGGGAATACGCGAGCAGTACTTC
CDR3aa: CASSQDLAGIREQYF

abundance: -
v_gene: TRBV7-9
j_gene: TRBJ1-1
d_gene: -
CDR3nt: TGTGCCAGCAGCTCCCGGACGGGGAGGGCTGAAGCTTTCTTT
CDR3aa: CASSSRTGRAEAFF

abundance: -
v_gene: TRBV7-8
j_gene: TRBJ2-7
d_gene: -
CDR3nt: TGTGCCAGCAGCTTAGAATTCGGGGGGCTCTACGAGCAGTACTTC
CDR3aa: CASSLEFGGLYEQYF

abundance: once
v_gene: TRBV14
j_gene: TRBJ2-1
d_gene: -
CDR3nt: TGTGCCAGCAGCCCGGACCAGTCGGGCAATGAGCAGTTCTTC
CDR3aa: CASSPDQSGNEQFF

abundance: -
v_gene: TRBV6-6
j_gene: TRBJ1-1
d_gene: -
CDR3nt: TGTGCCAGCAGTGTGGACCCTTACACTGAAGCTTTCTTT
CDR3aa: CASSVDPYTEAFF

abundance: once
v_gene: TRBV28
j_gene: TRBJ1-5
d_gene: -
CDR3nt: TGTGCCAGCAGTTTATCAACAGCAGGAAGCAATCAGCCCCAGCATTTT
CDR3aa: CASSLSTAGSNQPQHF

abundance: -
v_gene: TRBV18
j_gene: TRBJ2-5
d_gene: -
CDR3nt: TGTGCCAGCTCACCACCAGGAGGGGAAGAGACCCAGTACTTC
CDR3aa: CASSPPGGEETQYF

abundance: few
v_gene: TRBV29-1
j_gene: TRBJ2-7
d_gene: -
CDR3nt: TGCAGCGTCCCACTTCAGGGTACTTACGAGCAGTACTTC
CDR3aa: CSVPLQGTYEQYF

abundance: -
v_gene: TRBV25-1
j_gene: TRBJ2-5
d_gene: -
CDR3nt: TGTGCCAGCAGGGGACTCCTTCAAGAGACCCAGTACTTC
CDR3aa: CASRGLLQETQYF

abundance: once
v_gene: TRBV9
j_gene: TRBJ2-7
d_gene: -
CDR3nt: TGTGCCAGCAGCGTAGGGCCAGGGATATCCTACGAGCAGTACTTC
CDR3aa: CASSVGPGISYEQYF

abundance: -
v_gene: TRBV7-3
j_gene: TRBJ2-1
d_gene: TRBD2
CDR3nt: TGTGCCAGCAGCTTAAACCAGGGACTAGCAAATGAGCAGTTCTTC
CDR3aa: CASSLNQGLANEQFF

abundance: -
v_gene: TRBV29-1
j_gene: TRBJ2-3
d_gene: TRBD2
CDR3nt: TGCAGCGTGGGAGCGGGAGTGGGAGATACGCAGTATTTT
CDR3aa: CSVGAGVGDTQYF

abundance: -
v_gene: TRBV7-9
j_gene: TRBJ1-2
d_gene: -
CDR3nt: TGTGCCAGCAGCTCGGGGAACTATGGCTACACCTTC
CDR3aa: CASSSGNYGYTF

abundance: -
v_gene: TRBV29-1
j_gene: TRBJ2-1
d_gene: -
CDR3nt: TGCAGCGTTCTGGCCGGGAAGATTGGCAATGAGCAGTTCTTC
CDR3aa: CSVLAGKIGNEQFF

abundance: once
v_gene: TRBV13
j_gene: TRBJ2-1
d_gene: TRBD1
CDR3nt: TGTGCCAGCAGCTCGAACGGACAGGGCTACAATGAGCAGTTCTTC
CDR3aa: CASSSNGQGYNEQFF

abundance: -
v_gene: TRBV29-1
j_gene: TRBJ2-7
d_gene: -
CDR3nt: TGCAGCGTTGAAGGGTCAGGTGATCACTACGAGCAGTACTTC
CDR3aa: CSVEGSGDHYEQYF

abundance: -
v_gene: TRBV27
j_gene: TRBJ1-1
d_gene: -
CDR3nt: TGTGCCAGCAGTTTATACTGGACTCCAGGGATGAACACTGAAGCTTTCTTT
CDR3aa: CASSLYWTPGMNTEAFF

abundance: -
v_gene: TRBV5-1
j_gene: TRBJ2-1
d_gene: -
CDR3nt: TGCGCCAGCAGCTTGGAGGCAGGTCCAAGCTCCTACAATGAGCAGTTCTTC
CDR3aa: CASSLEAGPSSYNEQFF

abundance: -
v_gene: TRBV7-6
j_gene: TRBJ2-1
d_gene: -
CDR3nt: TGTGCCAGCAGCTTAATGGTCCTGGGGGGTCCCAATGAGCAGTTCTTC
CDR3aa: CASSLMVLGGPNEQFF

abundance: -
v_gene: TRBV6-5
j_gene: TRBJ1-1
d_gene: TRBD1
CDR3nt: TGTGCCAGCAGTTACTACCAGGGGGGGACTGAAGCTTTCTTT
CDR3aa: CASSYYQGGTEAFF

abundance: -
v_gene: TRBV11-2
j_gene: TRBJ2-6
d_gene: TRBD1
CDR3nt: TGTGCCAGCAGCCCACATTCCCCTCGACAGGGGGCTCTCTTCCTGACTTTC
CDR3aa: CASSPHSPRQGALFLTF

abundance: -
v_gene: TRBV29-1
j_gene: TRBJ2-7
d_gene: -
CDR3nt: TGCAGCGTTGGGGACAACGCCTACGAGCAGTACTTC
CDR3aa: CSVGDNAYEQYF

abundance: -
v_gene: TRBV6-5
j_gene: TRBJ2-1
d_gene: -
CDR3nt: TGTGCCAGCAGTTACTCGGTGGCAGGAACCTACAATGAGCAGTTCTTC
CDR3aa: CASSYSVAGTYNEQFF

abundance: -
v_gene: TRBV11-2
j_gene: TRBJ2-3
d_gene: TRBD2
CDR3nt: TGTGCCAGCAGCTTACTCCTAGCGGGAGGTACAGATACGCAGTATTTT
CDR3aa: CASSLLLAGGTDTQYF

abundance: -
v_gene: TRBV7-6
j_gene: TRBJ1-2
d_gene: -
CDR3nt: TGTGCCAGCAGCTTAGACCTTCAGGCTAACTATGGCTACACCTTC
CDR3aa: CASSLDLQANYGYTF

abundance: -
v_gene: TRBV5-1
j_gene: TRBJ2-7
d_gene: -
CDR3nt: TGCGCCAGCAGCTTTTCACAAGGAGGGGATTACGAGCAGTACTTC
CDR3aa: CASSFSQGGDYEQYF

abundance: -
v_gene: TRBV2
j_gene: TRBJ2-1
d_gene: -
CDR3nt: TGTGCCAGTGGGGACTTCACGTCCCATTACAATGAGCAGTTCTTC
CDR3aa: CASGDFTSHYNEQFF

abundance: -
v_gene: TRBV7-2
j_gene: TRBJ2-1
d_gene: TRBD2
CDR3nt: TGTGCCAGCAGCCCTCAAGGACTAGCGGGAGCTCCCGTCTCGGCCGAGCAGTTCTTC
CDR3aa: CASSPQGLAGAPVSAEQFF

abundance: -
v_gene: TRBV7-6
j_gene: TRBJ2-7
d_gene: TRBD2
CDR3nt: TGTGCCAGCAGCTTGGTAACTAGCGGGCCTACCTACGAGCAGTACTTC
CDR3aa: CASSLVTSGPTYEQYF

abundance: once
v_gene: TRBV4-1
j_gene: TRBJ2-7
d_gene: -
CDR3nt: TGCGCCAGCAGCCCCAAGCAGCAGCTCTACGAGCAGTACTTC
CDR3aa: CASSPKQQLYEQYF

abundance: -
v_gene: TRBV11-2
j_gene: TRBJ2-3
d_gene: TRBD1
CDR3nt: TGTGCCAGCAGCTATAGACAGGGCCCCACAGATACGCAGTATTTT
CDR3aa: CASSYRQGPTDTQYF

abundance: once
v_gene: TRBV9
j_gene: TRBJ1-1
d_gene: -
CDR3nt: TGTGCCAGCAGCGTAGGGGGTCGTGCTGAAGCTTTCTTT
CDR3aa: CASSVGGRAEAFF